A single sample gave rise to the 18 T cell receptor beta chains below, sequenced in a study of regulatory T cells in long-lasting Graves disease (TCRdb year 2021). The time point label on this specimen signifies: newly diagnosed GD, antithyroid drugs for less than 3 months. For both TCR sequencing and RNA sequencing, RNA was extracted from PBMCs in TRIzol. Receptors were amplified or captured by multiplex PCR. Instrument on record: Illumina HiSeq 4000. iRepertoire HTBI primers and Arm-PCR amplification of CDR3 regions were used to construct TCR beta libraries. The public sequencing data were trimmed at Q25 with fastp and processed into clonotypes with MiXCR by TCRdb, which kept only in-frame beta chains. Under each unique CDR3 protein, matching rows form one entry showing the most common genes and DNA. For this sample there are 400,000 to 550,000 distinct CDR3 sequences; 15% appear just once. Together, the top ten hold over 15% of the sample.

These data were also filed under a second study, of T cells in Graves' hyperthyroidism and ophthalmopathy.

The input for sequencing was peripheral blood mononuclear cells (PBMCs), taken at new diagnosis, from a patient treated with antithyroid drugs. The receptors stem from a woman aged 25 to 39 with Graves disease. Donor details come from another sample of the same person, matched by shared clones.

This chain uses TRBV30 with TRBJ2-7, with D perhaps TRBD1 or TRBD2 (6 bases each). This CDR3 is 12 amino acids long. Germline V gene data show CDR1 as GTSNPN and CDR2 as SVGIG (reference sequence). The CDR3 protein is CAAAKGGYEQYF. CDR3 nucleotides: TGTGCTGCCGCGAAGGGGGGTTACGAGCAGTACTTC.

The chain couples TRBV14 to TRBJ2-5, with D perhaps given as TRBD1 or TRBD2 (5 bases each). This CDR3 comprises 14 residues. V was trimmed by 2 bases and J by 2 bases, leaving 9 bases between them. The germline V gene has CDR1 SGHDN and CDR2 FVKESK. This CDR3 is CASSQRDGQETQYF. DNA of the CDR3: TGTGCCAGCAGCCAACGGGACGGTCAAGAGACCCAGTACTTC. Combining the CDR3 with reference TRBV14 and TRBJ2-5 gives the whole variable domain EAGVTQFPSHSVIEKGQTVTLRCDPISGHDNLYWYRRVMGKEIKFLLHFVKESKQDESGMPNNRFLAERTGGTYSTLKVQPAELEDSGVYFCASSQRDGQETQYFGPGTRLLVL.

This clonotype was seen at least ten times. The CDR3 region is CSATGGQGANQPQHF. CDR3 DNA: TGCAGTGCTACCGGGGGGCAGGGGGCGAATCAGCCCCAGCATTTT. The V and J genes are TRBV20-1 and TRBJ1-5; TRBD1 aligns across 8 bases. V dropped 4 bases and J dropped 4; count of bases not matched to a gene: 9. The CDR3 runs 15 residues. Looked up from germline, CDR1 is DFQATT and CDR2 is SNEGSKA (reference sequence).

This rearrangement joins TRBV4-1 to TRBJ2-1; weak D call: TRBD2 (5 bases). The CDR3 length is 14 residues. V dropped 1 base and J dropped 8 bases, with 12 bases sitting between them. CDR1 and CDR2 from the germline V gene are MGHRA and YSYEKL. The CDR3 loop is CASSQAPSSYEQFF. CDR3 sequence (DNA): TGCGCCAGCAGCCAAGCCCCTAGCTCCTATGAGCAGTTCTTC.

This clonotype has ten or more counts. The genes are TRBV7-9 and TRBJ2-1; 7 bases are shared with TRBD2. Trimming took 5 bases from V and 6 from J; bases not matched to a gene: 13. CDR3 length: 16 residues. Germline CDR1 and CDR2: SEHNR and FQNEAQ (reference sequence). The CDR3 nucleotides are TGTGCCAGCAGCCCACGGGGAGGGGATGGAGGCAATGAGCAGTTCTTC. Protein sequence: CASSPRGGDGGNEQFF.

This chain uses TRBV30 with TRBJ2-7; 10 positions match TRBD2. The CDR3 loop spans 14 amino acids. V lost 2 bases and J lost 6; bases outside the gene matches: 7. Germline-derived CDR1 and CDR2 are GTSNPN and SVGIG (reference sequence). The CDR3 loop is CAWSLSSGSIEQYF. As DNA, the CDR3 is TGTGCCTGGAGTCTGTCTAGCGGGAGTATCGAGCAGTACTTC.

This clonotype was seen repeatedly, ten times or more. This chain links TRBV30 with TRBJ2-5; the D call may be TRBD1 or TRBD2 (5 bases each). CDR1 is GTSNPN, CDR2 SVGIG, per germline (reference sequence). The CDR3 totals 15 residues. V was clipped by 2 bases and J by 1 base, with 14 bases between them. In nucleotides, the CDR3 is TGTGCCTGGAGTTTAGGGACCGGGATCCAAGAGACCCAGTACTTC. Its translation: CAWSLGTGIQETQYF.

This clonotype has at least ten counts. The rearrangement links TRBV5-6 to TRBJ2-2, with D possibly matching TRBD1 (6 bases). Germline V CDR1 and CDR2: SGHDT, YYEEEE. V was trimmed by 0 bases and J by 4 bases, leaving 13 bases between them. There are 16 residues in the CDR3. The CDR3, as DNA: TGTGCCAGCAGCTTGGGTGCAGGGGTCTTCACCGGGGAGCTGTTTTTT. Translation gives CASSLGAGVFTGELFF.

This clonotype was recorded a few times. J is TRBJ2-4 and V is TRBV27; 7 bases fit TRBD1. Germline assignment: CDR1 MNHEY and CDR2 SMNVEV (reference sequence). Trimming cost V 7 bases and J 5 bases; bases outside gene matches: 11. CDR3 length equals 15 residues. The CDR3 region has the DNA TGTGCCAGCACACGCACAGGGGTAGGCGAAAACATTCAGTACTTC. Its protein is CASTRTGVGENIQYF.

Only a few counts were recorded for this clonotype. The rearrangement joins TRBV3-1 to TRBJ2-1, with 8 nucleotides matching TRBD2. The CDR3 runs to 17 residues. After removal of 4 bases from V and 4 bases from J, the junction contained 12 bases not matched to a gene. The germline CDR1 and CDR2 sequences are LGHDT and YNNKEL (reference sequence). CDR3 amino acids: CASSPRLTGTRYNEQFF. The CDR3 DNA reads as TGTGCCAGCAGCCCTCGCCTCACCGGGACTAGATACAATGAGCAGTTCTTC.

Only a few counts were recorded for this clonotype. This rearrangement joins TRBV11-2 to TRBJ2-2, with 11 bases matching TRBD2. Germline CDR1 reads SGHAT; CDR2 reads FQNNGV. The CDR3 is 17 residues long. Losses at the gene ends were 5 bases for V and 7 bases for J; bases not matched to a gene: 12. The DNA for the CDR3 is TGTGCCAGCAGCCGTGGACTAGCGGGTCCCCTCGGCGGGGAGCTGTTTTTT. Translating gives CASSRGLAGPLGGELFF.

This clonotype was recorded many times. The chain has TRBV5-4 and TRBJ2-7; D perhaps matches TRBD2 (7 bases). The CDR3 spans 16 residues. Trimming took 0 bases from V and 3 from J, leaving 16 bases between them. In germline, CDR1 is SGHNT, CDR2 YYREEE (reference sequence). CDR3 DNA: TGTGCCAGCAGCTTGGGCGGGCGGGGGCCGCTCTACGAGCAGTACTTC. It translates to CASSLGGRGPLYEQYF.

This chain links TRBV24-1 with TRBJ2-1; 7 bases align to TRBD2. Germline CDR1 KGHDR, CDR2 SFDVKD. The CDR3 extends over 19 amino acids. The trim removed 0 bases at V and 0 bases at J, leaving 10 bases unmatched. CDR3 residues: CATSDLLPPPSGSYNEQFF. For the CDR3, the DNA is TGTGCCACCAGTGATTTGCTTCCTCCCCCTAGCGGCTCCTACAATGAGCAGTTCTTC.

Ten or more counts support this clonotype. The chain recombines TRBV7-2 with TRBJ2-3; D remains unclear. Germline assignment: CDR1 SGHTA and CDR2 FQGNSA. The CDR3 contains 13 residues. Trimming removed 2 bases from V and 5 bases from J, with 8 bases in between. CDR3 DNA: TGTGCCAGCAGCTTATGGGATGGAGATACGCAGTATTTT. Translating gives CASSLWDGDTQYF.

The genes are TRBV6-1 and TRBJ2-7; D is undetermined. V was pared by 1 base and J by 3 bases, with 7 bases between. Germline CDR1 reads MNHNS; CDR2 reads SASEGT. CDR3 size: 13 residues. CDR3 in amino acids: CASSEVRGYEQYF. The CDR3 region has the DNA TGTGCCAGCAGTGAAGTCCGAGGCTACGAGCAGTACTTC.

This clonotype was seen only a few times. The CDR3 bases are TGCAGCGTCCGCAGCGCGGGAGTGGGTAGAGAGCAGTTCTTC. Encoded protein: CSVRSAGVGREQFF. This rearrangement joins TRBV29-1 to TRBJ2-1; 7 positions match TRBD2. Germline V gene sequence: CDR1 SQVTM, CDR2 ANQGSEA. With V trimmed by 6 bases and J by 10 bases, 15 bases remained unmatched. CDR3 length equals 14 residues.

This clonotype was detected ten times or more. The chain carries TRBV12-3 or TRBV12-4 and TRBJ2-1, with 7 bases lining up with TRBD1. The CDR3 runs 14 residues. After removal of 7 bases from V and 5 bases from J, the junction contained 8 bases not matched to a gene. The CDR3 loop reads CASTGTENNNEQFF. CDR3 bases: TGTGCCAGCACAGGGACAGAGAATAACAATGAGCAGTTCTTC.

This sequence joins TRBV6-2 or TRBV6-3 and TRBJ2-2, with D possibly being TRBD2 (6 bases). Germline V gene lookup returns CDR1 MNHEY and CDR2 SVGEGT. CDR3 length: 15 amino acids. V gave up 6 bases and J gave up 4 bases, with 15 bases separating them. This chain's CDR3 is CASRSLEGSTGELFF. The CDR3 DNA is TGTGCCAGCAGGAGCCTGGAGGGAAGCACCGGGGAGCTGTTTTTT.